This T cell receptor (beta chain) was recovered during a study of spatial heterogeneity in lung cancer. Study results and caveats: Blood carried ubiquitous expanded tumor TCRs more at resection than follow-up.

A unique molecular identifier was attached to every TCR cDNA molecule. TCRdb passed the 5' RACE reads through MiXCR, listing each CDR3 protein once. The data contain 20,000 to 25,000 distinct CDR3 sequences, 4.6% of them singletons. This CDR3 has 16 residues. V was pared by 3 bases and J by 2 bases, with 17 bases between. The time point is: sample taken at primary tumor resection. Unsorted whole RNA of tumor, nontumor lung or frozen PBMC was sequenced. Regarding this clonotype: Its target is not known.

The clonotype comes from a male donor with early-stage non-small cell lung cancer. The rearrangement joins TRBV12-3 or TRBV12-4 to TRBJ2-7, with D hard to call. The specimen comprised PBMCs, sampled at surgery. The CDR3 loop is CASSFSSKQPTYEQYF. Here the CDR3 DNA reads TGTGCCAGCAGTTTCAGTAGCAAACAACCCACCTACGAGCAGTACTTC.